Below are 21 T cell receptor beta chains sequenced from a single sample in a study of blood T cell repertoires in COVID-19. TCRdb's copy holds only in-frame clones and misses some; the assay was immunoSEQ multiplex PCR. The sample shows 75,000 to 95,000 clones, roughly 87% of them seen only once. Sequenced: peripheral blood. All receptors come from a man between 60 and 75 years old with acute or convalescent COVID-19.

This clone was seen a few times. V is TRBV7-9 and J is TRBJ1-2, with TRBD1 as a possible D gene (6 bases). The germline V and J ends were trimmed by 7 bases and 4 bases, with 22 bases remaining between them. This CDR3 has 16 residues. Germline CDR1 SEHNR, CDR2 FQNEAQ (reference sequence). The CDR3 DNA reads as TGTGCCAGCACCCCACCCCCCAGGGGTGGTAGCTATGGCTACACCTTC. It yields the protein CASTPPPRGGSYGYTF.

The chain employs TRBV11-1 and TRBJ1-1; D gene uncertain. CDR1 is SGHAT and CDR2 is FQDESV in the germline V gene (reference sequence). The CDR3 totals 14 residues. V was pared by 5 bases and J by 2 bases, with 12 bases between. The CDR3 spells CASSRSAGNTEAFF. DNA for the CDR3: TGTGCCAGCAGCCGGAGCGCCGGAAACACTGAAGCTTTCTTT.

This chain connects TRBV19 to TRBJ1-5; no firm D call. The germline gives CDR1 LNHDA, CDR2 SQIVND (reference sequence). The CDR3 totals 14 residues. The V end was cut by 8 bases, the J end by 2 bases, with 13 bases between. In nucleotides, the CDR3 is TGTGCCAGTCTAGGCGTGGGTGGCAATCAGCCCCAGCATTTT. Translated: CASLGVGGNQPQHF.

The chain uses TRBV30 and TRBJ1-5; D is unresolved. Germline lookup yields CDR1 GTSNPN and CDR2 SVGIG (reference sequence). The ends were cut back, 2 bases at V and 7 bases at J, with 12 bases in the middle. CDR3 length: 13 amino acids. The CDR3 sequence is CAWSLSSRQPQHF. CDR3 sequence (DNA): TGTGCCTGGAGTCTCAGTAGCCGGCAGCCCCAGCATTTT.

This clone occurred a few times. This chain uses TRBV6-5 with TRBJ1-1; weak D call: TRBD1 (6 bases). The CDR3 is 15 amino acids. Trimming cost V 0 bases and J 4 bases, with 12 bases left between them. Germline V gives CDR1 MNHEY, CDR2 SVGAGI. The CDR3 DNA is TGTGCCAGCAGTTACTCGGGGGCTCTGAGCACTGAAGCTTTCTTT. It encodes CASSYSGALSTEAFF.

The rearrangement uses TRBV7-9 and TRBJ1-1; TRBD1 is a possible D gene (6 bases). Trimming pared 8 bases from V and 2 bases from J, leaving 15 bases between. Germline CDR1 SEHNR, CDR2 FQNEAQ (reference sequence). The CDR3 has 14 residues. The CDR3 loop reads CASEIRDTNTEAFF. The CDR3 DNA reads TGTGCCAGCGAAATCCGGGACACTAACACTGAAGCTTTCTTT.

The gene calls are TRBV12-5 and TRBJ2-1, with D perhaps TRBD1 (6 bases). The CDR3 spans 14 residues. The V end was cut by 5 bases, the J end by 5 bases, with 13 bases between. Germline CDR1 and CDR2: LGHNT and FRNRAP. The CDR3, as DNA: TGTGCTAGTGGTCCCGGACAGCCCAACAATGAGCAGTTCTTC. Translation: CASGPGQPNNEQFF.

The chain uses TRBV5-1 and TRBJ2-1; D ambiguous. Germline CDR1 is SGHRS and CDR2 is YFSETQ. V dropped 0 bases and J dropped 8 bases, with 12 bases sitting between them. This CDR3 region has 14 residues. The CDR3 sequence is CASSLADTSYEQFF. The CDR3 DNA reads TGCGCCAGCAGCTTGGCCGACACCTCCTATGAGCAGTTCTTC.

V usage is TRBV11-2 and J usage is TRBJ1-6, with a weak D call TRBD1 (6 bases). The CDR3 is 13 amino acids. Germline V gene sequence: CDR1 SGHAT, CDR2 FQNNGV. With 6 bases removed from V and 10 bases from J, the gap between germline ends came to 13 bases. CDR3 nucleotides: TGTGCCAGCAGGTTACAGGGCGGATCACCCCTCCACTTT. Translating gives CASRLQGGSPLHF.

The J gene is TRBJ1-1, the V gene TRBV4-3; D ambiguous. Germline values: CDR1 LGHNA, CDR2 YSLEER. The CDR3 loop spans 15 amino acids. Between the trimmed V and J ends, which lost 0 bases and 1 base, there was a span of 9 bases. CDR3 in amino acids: CASSQDLMRNTEAFF. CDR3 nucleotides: TGCGCCAGCAGCCAAGATCTTATGAGGAACACTGAAGCTTTCTTT.

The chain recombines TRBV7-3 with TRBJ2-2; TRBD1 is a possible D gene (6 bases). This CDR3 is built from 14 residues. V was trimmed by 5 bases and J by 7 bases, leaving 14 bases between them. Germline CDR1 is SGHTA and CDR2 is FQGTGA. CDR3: CASSPLQGFGELFF. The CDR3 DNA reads TGTGCCAGCAGCCCCTTACAGGGCTTCGGGGAGCTGTTTTTT.

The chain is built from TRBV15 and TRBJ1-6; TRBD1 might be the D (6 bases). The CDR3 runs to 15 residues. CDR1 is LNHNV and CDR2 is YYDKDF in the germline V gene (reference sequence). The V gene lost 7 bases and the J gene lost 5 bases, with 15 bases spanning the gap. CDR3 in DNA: TGTGCCACCACCAACGGACAGAGAAATAATTCACCCCTCCACTTT. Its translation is CATTNGQRNNSPLHF.

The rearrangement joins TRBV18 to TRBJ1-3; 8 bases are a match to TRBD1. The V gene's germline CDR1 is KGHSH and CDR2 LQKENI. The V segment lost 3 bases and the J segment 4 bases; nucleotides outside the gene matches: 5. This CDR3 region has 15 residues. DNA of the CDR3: TGTGCCAGCTCACCGACAGGGGAGTACGGAAACACCATATATTTT. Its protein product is CASSPTGEYGNTIYF.

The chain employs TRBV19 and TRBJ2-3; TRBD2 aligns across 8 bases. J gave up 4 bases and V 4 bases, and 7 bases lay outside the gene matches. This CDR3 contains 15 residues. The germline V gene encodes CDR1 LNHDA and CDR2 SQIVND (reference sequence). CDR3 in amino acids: CASSTGGGTSDTQYF. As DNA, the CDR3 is TGTGCCAGTAGTACCGGGGGGGGGACCTCAGATACGCAGTATTTT.

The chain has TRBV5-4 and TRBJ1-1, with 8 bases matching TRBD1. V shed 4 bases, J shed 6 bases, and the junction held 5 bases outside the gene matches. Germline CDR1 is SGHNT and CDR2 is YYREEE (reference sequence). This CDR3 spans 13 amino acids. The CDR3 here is CASSRTGLAEAFF. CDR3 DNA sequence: TGTGCCAGCAGCAGGACAGGGCTCGCTGAAGCTTTCTTT.

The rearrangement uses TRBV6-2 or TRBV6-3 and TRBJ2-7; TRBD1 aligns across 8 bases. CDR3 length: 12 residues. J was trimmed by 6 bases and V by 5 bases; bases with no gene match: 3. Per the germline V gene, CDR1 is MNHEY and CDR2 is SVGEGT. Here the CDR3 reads CASSGQGLEQYF. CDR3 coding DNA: TGTGCCAGCAGTGGACAGGGTCTCGAGCAGTACTTC.

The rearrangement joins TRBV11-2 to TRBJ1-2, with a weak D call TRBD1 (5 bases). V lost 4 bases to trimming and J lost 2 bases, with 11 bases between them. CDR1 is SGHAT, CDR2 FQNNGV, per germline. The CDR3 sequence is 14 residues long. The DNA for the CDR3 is TGTGCCAGCAGCTCCTTGACAGCGAACTATGGCTACACCTTC. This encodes CASSSLTANYGYTF.

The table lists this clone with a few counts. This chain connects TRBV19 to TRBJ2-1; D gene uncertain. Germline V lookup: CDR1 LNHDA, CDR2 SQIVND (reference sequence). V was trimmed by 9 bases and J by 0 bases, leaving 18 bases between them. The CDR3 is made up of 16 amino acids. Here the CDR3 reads CASAVRGPGSYNEQFF. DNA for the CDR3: TGTGCCAGCGCTGTGCGTGGGCCCGGCTCCTACAATGAGCAGTTCTTC.

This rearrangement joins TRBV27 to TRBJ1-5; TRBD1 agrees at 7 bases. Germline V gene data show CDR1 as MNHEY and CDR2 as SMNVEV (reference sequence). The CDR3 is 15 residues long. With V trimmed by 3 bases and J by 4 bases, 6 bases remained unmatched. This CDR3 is CASSLLQGRNQPQHF. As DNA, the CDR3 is TGTGCCAGCAGTTTGCTACAGGGGAGAAATCAGCCCCAGCATTTT.

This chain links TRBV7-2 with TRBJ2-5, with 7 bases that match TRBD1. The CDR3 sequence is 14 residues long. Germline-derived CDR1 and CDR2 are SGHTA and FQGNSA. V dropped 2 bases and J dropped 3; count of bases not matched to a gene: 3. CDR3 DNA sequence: TGTGCCAGCAGCTTATATGGGACAGAAGAGACCCAGTACTTC. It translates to CASSLYGTEETQYF.

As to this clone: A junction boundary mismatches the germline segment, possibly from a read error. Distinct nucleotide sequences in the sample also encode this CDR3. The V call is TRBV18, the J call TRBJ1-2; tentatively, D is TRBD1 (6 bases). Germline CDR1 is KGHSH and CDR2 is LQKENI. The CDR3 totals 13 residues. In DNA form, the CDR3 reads TGCGCCAGCTCACCGGACAGCAACTATGGCTACACCTTC. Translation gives CASSPDSNYGYTF.